The clone carrying this T cell receptor (beta chain) has a single count. The antigen is not known. This record belongs to a study of OX40 agonist ivuxolimab in advanced cancers. Regarding the study as a whole: Partial responders treated at 0.1-3.0 mg/kg exhibited clonal expansion among the lowest measured. By week 6 at 0.1 to 3.0 mg/kg, blood CD4+ and CD8+ T cells had expanded clonally.

This CDR3 is built from 16 residues. Germline V gene data show CDR1 as MNHNY and CDR2 as SVGAGI (reference sequence). The J segment lost 7 bases and the V segment lost 6 bases, leaving 18 bases of the junction unmatched. Data came from immunoSEQ multiplex PCR; TCRdb stores just in-frame clones and leaves some out. The sample contains some 34,000 clones, roughly 80% of which appear only once. This receptor was obtained from an adult with an advanced solid tumor such as melanoma, head and neck, liver or kidney cancer. This material consisted of CD4+ or CD8+ T cells sorted from blood, taken in a trial of the OX40 agonist ivuxolimab. The chain has TRBV6-6 and TRBJ2-7, with 7 nucleotides matching TRBD2. The CDR3 bases are TGTGCCAGCAGCCCGGATCTCGGGAGGCCCCGGGGGGAGCAGTACTTC. Protein product: CASSPDLGRPRGEQYF.